A selection of T cell receptor beta chains follows, all from one sample in a study of cytomegalovirus exposure and HLA in healthy donors. Sequenced by immunoSEQ multiplex PCR; TCRdb stores in-frame clones only, minus some. This repertoire shows 140,000 to 150,000 clones, less than 85% found once; its top ten account for 2% to 2.5%. Sequenced: PBMCs. Receptors were obtained from a woman aged 55 to 70 in good health and CMV-seropositive. CDR3s include the opening cysteine and the closing phenylalanine or tryptophan. D genes are given only for firm matches. Some rows mark clone size as missing; the rest say once, few, many or name a class of expanded clone.

d_call	clone_size	j_call	v_call	cdr3_length	cdr3_aa	cdr3_nt
.	.	TRBJ1-1	TRBV23-1	11	CAASSETEAFF	TGCGCCGCCTCCTCGGAGACTGAAGCTTTCTTT
.	once	TRBJ2-7	TRBV5-6	14	CASATGGARYEQYF	TGTGCCAGCGCAACAGGGGGGGCTAGGTACGAGCAGTACTTC
.	few	TRBJ1-5	TRBV29-1	15	CSVVFGPGTNQPQHF	TGCAGCGTTGTATTTGGTCCAGGGACAAATCAGCCCCAGCATTTT
.	.	TRBJ1-1	TRBV30	12	CAWSVGPKEAFF	TGTGCCTGGTCTGTGGGGCCTAAAGAAGCTTTCTTT
.	few	TRBJ2-1	TRBV5-4	16	CASSLGAGTSYNEQFF	TGTGCCAGCAGCTTGGGGGCGGGTACATCCTACAATGAGCAGTTCTTC
TRBD1	.	TRBJ1-5	TRBV27	15	CASSVQGGGNQPQHF	TGTGCCAGCAGCGTACAGGGGGGTGGCAATCAGCCCCAGCATTTT
.	.	TRBJ1-3	TRBV19	14	CASSKPYSGNTIYF	TGTGCCAGTAGTAAACCCTACTCTGGAAACACCATATATTTT
TRBD1	.	TRBJ2-1	TRBV5-1	14	CASSSGTGSDEQFF	TGCGCCAGCAGCTCCGGGACAGGGTCGGATGAGCAGTTCTTC
.	few	TRBJ1-2	TRBV10-3	11	CAIKGDYGYTF	TGTGCCATCAAAGGGGACTATGGCTACACCTTC
TRBD1	.	TRBJ2-5	TRBV28	16	CASSSSGTAYQETQYF	TGTGCCAGCAGTTCATCCGGGACAGCGTACCAAGAGACCCAGTACTTC
TRBD2	few	TRBJ2-2	TRBV6-4	16	CASSQFSGGNTGELFF	TGTGCCAGCAGTCAGTTTAGCGGGGGCAACACCGGGGAGCTGTTTTTT
.	few	TRBJ1-4	TRBV10-3	15	CAISAHLGANEKLFF	TGTGCCATCAGTGCTCACCTAGGAGCTAATGAAAAACTGTTTTTT
.	.	TRBJ2-5	TRBV11-2	13	CASSSDRLRGQYF	TGTGCCAGCAGCTCGGACAGACTACGAGGGCAGTACTTC
.	.	TRBJ1-1	TRBV18	16	CASSPPSTQGKTEAFF	TGTGCCAGCTCACCACCTAGTACGCAGGGGAAAACTGAAGCTTTCTTT
.	.	TRBJ2-1	TRBV28	13	CASSLRQTDEQFF	TGTGCCAGCAGTTTACGACAAACCGATGAGCAGTTCTTC
.	.	TRBJ1-2	TRBV28	13	CASNNPGDYGYTF	TGTGCCAGCAATAATCCGGGGGACTATGGCTACACCTTC
TRBD2	.	TRBJ2-7	TRBV2	15	CASSEAAGGWYEQYF	TGTGCCAGCAGTGAAGCGGCGGGAGGTTGGTACGAGCAGTACTTC
TRBD1	few	TRBJ2-7	TRBV6-5	12	CASSRQGREQYF	TGTGCCAGCAGTCGACAGGGGCGGGAGCAGTACTTC
TRBD1	.	TRBJ2-2	TRBV19	16	CASRTSTGGNTGELFF	TGTGCCAGTAGAACCTCGACAGGGGGGAACACCGGGGAGCTGTTTTTT
.	.	TRBJ1-1	TRBV7-8	14	CASSLEGGSTEAFF	TGTGCCAGCAGCTTAGAAGGGGGTAGCACTGAAGCTTTCTTT
TRBD1	.	TRBJ1-5	TRBV10-1	15	CARGQGYQRYQPQHF	TGCGCCAGGGGACAGGGTTACCAACGGTATCAGCCCCAGCATTTT
.	.	TRBJ1-5	TRBV28	12	CASSEWRGVQHF	TGTGCCAGCAGCGAGTGGAGGGGAGTCCAGCATTTT
TRBD2	.	TRBJ2-1	TRBV5-1	15	CASSPTSGSYNEQFF	TGCGCCAGCAGCCCGACTAGCGGTTCCTACAATGAGCAGTTCTTC
TRBD2	once	TRBJ2-1	TRBV30	15	CAWTPGGGSYNEQFF	TGTGCCTGGACCCCTGGGGGGGGCTCCTACAATGAGCAGTTCTTC
.	.	TRBJ1-5	TRBV6-1	13	CASSAGINQPQHF	TGTGCCAGCAGCGCAGGTATTAATCAGCCCCAGCATTTT
TRBD1	.	TRBJ2-6	TRBV28	16	CASSFRTGSGANVLTF	TGTGCCAGCAGTTTCCGGACAGGTTCTGGGGCCAACGTCCTGACTTTC
.	.	TRBJ1-3	TRBV7-9	16	CASNARLERSGNTIYF	TGTGCCAGCAACGCGCGCCTAGAACGCTCTGGAAACACCATATATTTT
TRBD2	.	TRBJ2-3	TRBV15	13	CATSTGAGAAQYF	TGTGCCACCAGCACCGGAGCGGGAGCGGCGCAGTATTTT
TRBD1	.	TRBJ2-7	TRBV6-6	14	CASSSSGTAYEQYF	TGTGCCAGCAGTTCATCCGGGACAGCCTACGAGCAGTACTTC
.	.	TRBJ1-4	TRBV25-1	14	CASSEWGGDEKLFF	TGTGCCAGCAGTGAATGGGGGGGTGATGAAAAACTGTTTTTT
TRBD1	.	TRBJ1-1	TRBV4-2	15	CASSQAGTANTEAFF	TGTGCCAGCAGCCAGGCTGGGACAGCGAACACTGAAGCTTTCTTT
TRBD2	few	TRBJ2-3	TRBV6-1	17	CASSDRLSGTSTDTQYF	TGTGCCAGCAGTGACCGCCTAAGCGGGACCAGCACAGATACGCAGTATTTT
TRBD2	.	TRBJ2-5	TRBV2	16	CASSVGLAGGGETQYF	TGTGCCAGCAGTGTCGGACTAGCGGGAGGAGGGGAGACCCAGTACTTC
TRBD1	.	TRBJ1-5	TRBV5-6	15	CASSFGNRGNQPQHF	TGTGCCAGCAGCTTCGGAAACAGGGGTAATCAGCCCCAGCATTTT
.	.	TRBJ1-1	TRBV7-9	14	CASSLVAKNTEAFF	TGTGCCAGCAGCTTAGTGGCCAAGAACACTGAAGCTTTCTTT
TRBD1	.	TRBJ2-7	TRBV28	15	CASTRRTGLSYEQYF	TGTGCCAGCACCAGAAGGACAGGCCTTTCCTACGAGCAGTACTTC
TRBD2	.	TRBJ2-7	TRBV11-2	16	CASSLLYGRESHEQYF	TGTGCCAGCAGCTTACTATATGGGCGGGAGTCACACGAGCAGTACTTC